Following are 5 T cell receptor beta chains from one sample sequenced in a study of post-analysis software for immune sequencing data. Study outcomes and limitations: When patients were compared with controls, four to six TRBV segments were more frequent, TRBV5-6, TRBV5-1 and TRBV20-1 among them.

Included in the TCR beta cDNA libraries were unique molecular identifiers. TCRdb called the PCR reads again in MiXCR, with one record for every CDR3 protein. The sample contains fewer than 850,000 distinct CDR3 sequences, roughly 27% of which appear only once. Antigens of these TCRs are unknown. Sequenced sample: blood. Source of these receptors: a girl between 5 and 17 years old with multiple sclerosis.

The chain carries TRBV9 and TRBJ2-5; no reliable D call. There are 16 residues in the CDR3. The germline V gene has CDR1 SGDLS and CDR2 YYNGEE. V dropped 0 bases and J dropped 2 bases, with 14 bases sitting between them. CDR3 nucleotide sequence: TGTGCCAGCAGCGTAGCGGTGGGAATTGTTCAAGAGACCCAGTACTTC. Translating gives CASSVAVGIVQETQYF.

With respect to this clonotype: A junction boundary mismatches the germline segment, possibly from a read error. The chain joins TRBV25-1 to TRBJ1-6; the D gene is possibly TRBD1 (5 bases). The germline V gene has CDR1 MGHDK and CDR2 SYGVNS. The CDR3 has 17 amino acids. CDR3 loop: CASSPPGKSYQVPPLHF. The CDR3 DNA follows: TGTGCAAGCAGTCCACCAGGGAAGTCCTATCAAGTGCCACCCCTCCACTTT.

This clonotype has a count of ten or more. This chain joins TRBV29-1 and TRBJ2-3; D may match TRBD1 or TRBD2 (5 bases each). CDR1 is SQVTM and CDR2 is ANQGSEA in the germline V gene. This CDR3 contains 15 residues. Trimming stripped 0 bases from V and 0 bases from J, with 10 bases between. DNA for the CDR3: TGCAGCGTTGAAGATCGGGGCGGGAGCACAGATACGCAGTATTTT. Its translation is CSVEDRGGSTDTQYF.

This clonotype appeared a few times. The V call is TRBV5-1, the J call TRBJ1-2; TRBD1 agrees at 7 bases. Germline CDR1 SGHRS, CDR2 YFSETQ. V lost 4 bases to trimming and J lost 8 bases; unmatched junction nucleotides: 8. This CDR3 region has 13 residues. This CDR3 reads CASSVGTARGYTF. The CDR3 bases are TGCGCCAGCAGCGTCGGGACAGCCAGAGGCTACACCTTC.

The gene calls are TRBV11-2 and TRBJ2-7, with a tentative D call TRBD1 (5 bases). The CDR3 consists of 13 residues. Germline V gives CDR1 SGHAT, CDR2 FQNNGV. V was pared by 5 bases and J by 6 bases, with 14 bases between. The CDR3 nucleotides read TGTGCCAGCAGCCGCAGTGGCAGGGCCGAGCAGTACTTC. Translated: CASSRSGRAEQYF.